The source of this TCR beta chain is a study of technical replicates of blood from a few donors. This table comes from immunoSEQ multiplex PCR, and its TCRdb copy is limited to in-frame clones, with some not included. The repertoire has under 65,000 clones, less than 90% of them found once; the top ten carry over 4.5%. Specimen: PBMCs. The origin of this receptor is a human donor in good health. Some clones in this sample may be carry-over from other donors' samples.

In DNA form, the CDR3 reads TGTGCCAGCAGACGGGGACAGGGAAGCTATGGCTACACCTTC. It specifies CASRRGQGSYGYTF. This sequence joins TRBV6-5 and TRBJ1-2, with 9 positions matching TRBD1. V lost 6 bases to trimming and J lost 4 bases; unmatched junction nucleotides: 6. Germline V lookup: CDR1 MNHEY, CDR2 SVGAGI. The CDR3 runs to 14 residues.